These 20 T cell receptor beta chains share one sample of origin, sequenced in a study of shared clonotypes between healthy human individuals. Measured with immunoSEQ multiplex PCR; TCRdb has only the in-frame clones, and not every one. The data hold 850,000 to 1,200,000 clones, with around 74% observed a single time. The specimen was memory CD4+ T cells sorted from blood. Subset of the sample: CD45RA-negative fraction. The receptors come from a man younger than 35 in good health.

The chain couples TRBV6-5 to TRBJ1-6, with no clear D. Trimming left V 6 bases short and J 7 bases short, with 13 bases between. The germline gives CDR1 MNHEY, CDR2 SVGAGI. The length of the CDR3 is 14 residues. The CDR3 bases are TGTGCCAGCAGGAGACTGTTCCCGAATTCACCCCTCCACTTT. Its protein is CASRRLFPNSPLHF.

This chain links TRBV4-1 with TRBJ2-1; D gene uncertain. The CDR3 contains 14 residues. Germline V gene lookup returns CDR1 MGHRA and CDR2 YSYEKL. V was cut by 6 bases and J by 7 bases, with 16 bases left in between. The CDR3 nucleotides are TGCGCCAGCAGTCGCTCTGGGCTGATAAATGAGCAGTTCTTC. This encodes CASSRSGLINEQFF.

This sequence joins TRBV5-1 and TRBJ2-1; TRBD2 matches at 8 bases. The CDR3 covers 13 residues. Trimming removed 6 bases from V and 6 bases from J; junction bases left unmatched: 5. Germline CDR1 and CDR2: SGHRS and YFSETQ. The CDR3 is CASMLGTSNEQFF. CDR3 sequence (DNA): TGCGCCAGCATGCTAGGGACTAGCAATGAGCAGTTCTTC.

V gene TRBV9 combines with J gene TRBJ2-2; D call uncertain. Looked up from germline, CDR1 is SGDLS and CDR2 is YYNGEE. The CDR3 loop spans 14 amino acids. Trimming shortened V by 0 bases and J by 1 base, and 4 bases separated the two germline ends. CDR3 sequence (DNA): TGTGCCAGCAGCGTAGTTCGGAACACCGGGGAGCTGTTTTTT. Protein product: CASSVVRNTGELFF.

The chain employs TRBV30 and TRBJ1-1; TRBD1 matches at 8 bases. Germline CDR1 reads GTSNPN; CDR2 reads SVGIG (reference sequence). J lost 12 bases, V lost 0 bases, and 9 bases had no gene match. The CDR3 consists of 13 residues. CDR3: CAWSVQGAPVPFF. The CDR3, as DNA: TGTGCCTGGAGTGTCCAGGGGGCACCCGTGCCTTTCTTT.

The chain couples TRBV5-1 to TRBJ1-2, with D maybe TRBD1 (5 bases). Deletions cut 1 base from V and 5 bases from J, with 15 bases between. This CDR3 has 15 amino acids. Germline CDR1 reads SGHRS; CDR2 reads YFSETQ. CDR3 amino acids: CASSLNRQTSYGYTF. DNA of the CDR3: TGCGCCAGCAGCTTGAATCGACAGACCTCTTATGGCTACACCTTC.

CDR3 amino acids: CASGLISRGRLSSGANVLTF. CDR3 nucleotides: TGTGCCAGCGGCCTAATCAGCAGGGGACGCCTAAGTTCTGGGGCCAACGTCCTGACTTTC. V gene TRBV2 combines with J gene TRBJ2-6; D is perhaps TRBD1 (6 bases). Trimming shortened V by 8 bases and J by 1 base, and 27 bases separated the two germline ends. The germline V gene encodes CDR1 SNHLY and CDR2 FYNNEI. The CDR3 length is 20 residues.

In DNA, the CDR3 is TGTGCCAGCAGTTACCTCGGCAGGGGAGGATATCAGCCCCAGCATTTT. As protein: CASSYLGRGGYQPQHF. The V call is TRBV6-6, the J call TRBJ1-5, with D perhaps matching TRBD1 (6 bases). This CDR3 contains 16 residues. CDR1 and CDR2 from the germline V gene are MNHNY and SVGAGI (reference sequence). V was trimmed by 2 bases and J by 5 bases, leaving 16 bases between them.

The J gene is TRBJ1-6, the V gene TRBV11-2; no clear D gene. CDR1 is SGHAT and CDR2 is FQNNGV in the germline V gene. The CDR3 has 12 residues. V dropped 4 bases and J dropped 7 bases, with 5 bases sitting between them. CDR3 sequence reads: CASSSENSPLHF. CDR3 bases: TGTGCCAGCAGCTCCGAGAATTCACCCCTCCACTTT.

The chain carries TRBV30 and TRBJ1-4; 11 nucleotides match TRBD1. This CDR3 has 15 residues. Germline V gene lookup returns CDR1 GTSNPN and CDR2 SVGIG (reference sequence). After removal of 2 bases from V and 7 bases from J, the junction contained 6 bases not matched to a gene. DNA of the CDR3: TGTGCCTGGAGTCCGGACAGGGGGCGAGCTGAAAAACTGTTTTTT. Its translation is CAWSPDRGRAEKLFF.

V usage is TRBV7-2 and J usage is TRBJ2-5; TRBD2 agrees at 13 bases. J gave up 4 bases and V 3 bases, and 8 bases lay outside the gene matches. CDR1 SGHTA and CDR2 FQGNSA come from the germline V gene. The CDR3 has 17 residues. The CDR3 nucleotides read TGTGCCAGCAGCTTGAAACCCCGGACTAGCGGGGGAGAGACCCAGTACTTC. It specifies CASSLKPRTSGGETQYF.

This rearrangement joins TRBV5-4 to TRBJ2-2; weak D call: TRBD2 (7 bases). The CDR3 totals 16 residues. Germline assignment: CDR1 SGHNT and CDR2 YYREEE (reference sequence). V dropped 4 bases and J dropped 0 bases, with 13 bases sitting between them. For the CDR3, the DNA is TGTGCCAGCAGCATGGGGGGGCGAACGAACACCGGGGAGCTGTTTTTT. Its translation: CASSMGGRTNTGELFF. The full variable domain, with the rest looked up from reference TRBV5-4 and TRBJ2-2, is ETGVTQSPTHLIKTRGQQVTLRCSSQSGHNTVSWYQQALGQGPQFIFQYYREEENGRGNFPPRFSGLQFPNYSSELNVNALELDDSALYLCASSMGGRTNTGELFFGEGSRLTVL.

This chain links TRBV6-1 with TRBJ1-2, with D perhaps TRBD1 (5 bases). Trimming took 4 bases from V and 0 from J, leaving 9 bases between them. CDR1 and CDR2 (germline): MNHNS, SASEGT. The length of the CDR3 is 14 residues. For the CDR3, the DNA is TGTGCCAGCAGTGGGGGGGTTACTAACTATGGCTACACCTTC. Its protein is CASSGGVTNYGYTF.

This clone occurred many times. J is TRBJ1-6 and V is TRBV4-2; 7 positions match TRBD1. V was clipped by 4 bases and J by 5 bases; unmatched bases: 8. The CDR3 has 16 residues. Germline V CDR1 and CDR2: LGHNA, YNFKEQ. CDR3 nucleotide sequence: TGTGCCAGCAGCCTATACCCCGGGACAGATAATTCACCCCTCCACTTT. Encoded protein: CASSLYPGTDNSPLHF.

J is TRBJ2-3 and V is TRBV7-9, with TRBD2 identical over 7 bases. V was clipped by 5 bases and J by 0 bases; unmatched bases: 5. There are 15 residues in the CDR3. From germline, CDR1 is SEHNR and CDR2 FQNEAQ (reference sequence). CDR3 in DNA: TGTGCCAGCAGCCGCGGGAGCCCAAGCACAGATACGCAGTATTTT. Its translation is CASSRGSPSTDTQYF.

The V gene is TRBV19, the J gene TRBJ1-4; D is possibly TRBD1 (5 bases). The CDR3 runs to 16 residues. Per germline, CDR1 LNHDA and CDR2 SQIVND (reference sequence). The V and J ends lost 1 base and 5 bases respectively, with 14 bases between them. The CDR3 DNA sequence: TGTGCCAGTAGTATAGGGGGACCCCAGAAGAATGAAAAACTGTTTTTT. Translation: CASSIGGPQKNEKLFF.

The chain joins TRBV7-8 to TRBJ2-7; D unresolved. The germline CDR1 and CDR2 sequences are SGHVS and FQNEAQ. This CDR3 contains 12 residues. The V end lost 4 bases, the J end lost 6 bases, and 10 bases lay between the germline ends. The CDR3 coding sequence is TGTGCCAGCAGCTCGGCCACCGGCGAGCAGTACTTC. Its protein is CASSSATGEQYF.

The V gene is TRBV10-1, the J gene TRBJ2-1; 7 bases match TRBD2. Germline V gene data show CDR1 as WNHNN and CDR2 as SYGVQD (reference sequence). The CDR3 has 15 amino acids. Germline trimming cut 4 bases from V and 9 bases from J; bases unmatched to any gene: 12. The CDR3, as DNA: TGCGCCAGCAGTGTCCACTGGCGGGAGAAGGGTGAGCAGTTCTTC. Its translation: CASSVHWREKGEQFF.

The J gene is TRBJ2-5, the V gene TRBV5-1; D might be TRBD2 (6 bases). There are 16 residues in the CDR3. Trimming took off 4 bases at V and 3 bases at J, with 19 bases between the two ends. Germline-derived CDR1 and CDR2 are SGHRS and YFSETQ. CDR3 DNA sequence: TGCGCCAGCAGCCGCCCCCCCGGGGGACGGAAAGAGACCCAGTACTTC. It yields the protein CASSRPPGGRKETQYF.

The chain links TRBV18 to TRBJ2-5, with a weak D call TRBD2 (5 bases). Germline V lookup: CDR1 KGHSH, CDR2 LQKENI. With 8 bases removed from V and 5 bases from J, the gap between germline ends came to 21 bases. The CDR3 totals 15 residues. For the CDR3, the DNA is TGTGCCAGCCGGACTTTGGGTCTTCCTACGGAGACCCAGTACTTC. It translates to CASRTLGLPTETQYF.